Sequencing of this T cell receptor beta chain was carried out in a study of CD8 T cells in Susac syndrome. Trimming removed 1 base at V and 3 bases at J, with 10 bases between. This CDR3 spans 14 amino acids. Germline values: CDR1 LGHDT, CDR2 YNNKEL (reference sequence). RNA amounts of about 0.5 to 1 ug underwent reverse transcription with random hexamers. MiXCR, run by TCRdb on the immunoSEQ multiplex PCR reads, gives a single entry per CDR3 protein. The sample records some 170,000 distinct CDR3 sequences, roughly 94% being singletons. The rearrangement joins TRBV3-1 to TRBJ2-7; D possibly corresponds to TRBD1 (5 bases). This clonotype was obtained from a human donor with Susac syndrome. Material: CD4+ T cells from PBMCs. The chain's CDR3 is CASSQAPRVYEQYF. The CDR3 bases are TGTGCCAGCAGCCAAGCGCCCAGGGTCTACGAGCAGTACTTC.